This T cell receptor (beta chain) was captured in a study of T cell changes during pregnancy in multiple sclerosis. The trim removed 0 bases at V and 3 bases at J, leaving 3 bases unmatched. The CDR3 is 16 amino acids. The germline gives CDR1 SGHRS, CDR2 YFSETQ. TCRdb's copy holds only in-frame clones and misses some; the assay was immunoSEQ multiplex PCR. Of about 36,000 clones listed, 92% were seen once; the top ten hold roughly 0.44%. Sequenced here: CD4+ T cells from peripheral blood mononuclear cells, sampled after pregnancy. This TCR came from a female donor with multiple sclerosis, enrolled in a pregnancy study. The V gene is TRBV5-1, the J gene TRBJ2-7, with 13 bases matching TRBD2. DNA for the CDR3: TGCGCCAGCAGCTTGGTACTAGCGGGAGGGTTCTACGAGCAGTACTTC. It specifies CASSLVLAGGFYEQYF.